These 5 T cell receptor beta chains came from one sample sequenced in a study of T-cell reconstitution after alpha-beta-depleted transplantation in children. Using unique molecular identifiers, the investigators prepared the TCRbeta library. Via MiXCR, TCRdb re-called the PCR reads, giving one row per CDR3 protein. The profile shows nearly 400,000 distinct CDR3 sequences, roughly 20% of them singletons. This sample comprised PBMCs from the stem cell graft donor, obtained from the stem cell graft. The receptors stem from a human donor who donated a stem cell graft to a child with acute myeloid leukemia.

V gene TRBV11-3 combines with J gene TRBJ2-3; TRBD2 aligns across 9 bases. This CDR3 contains 19 residues. Per the germline V gene, CDR1 is SGHNT and CDR2 is YENEEA. V dropped 2 bases and J dropped 3; count of bases not matched to a gene: 15. CDR3 bases: TGTGCCAGCAGCTTAAGGGGGAATAGCGGGAGAGGGGGAACAGATACGCAGTATTTT. Protein product: CASSLRGNSGRGGTDTQYF.

The V and J genes are TRBV6-5 and TRBJ2-5; TRBD2 might be the D (5 bases). V was trimmed by 2 bases and J by 5 bases, leaving 12 bases between them. CDR3 size: 14 residues. The germline V gene encodes CDR1 MNHEY and CDR2 SVGAGI. For the CDR3, the DNA is TGTGCCAGCAGTTACCGGGCTAGCTCGGAGACCCAGTACTTC. Residues: CASSYRASSETQYF.

CDR3 in DNA: TGTGCCAGCAGTCCCTCGCGACTAGCGGGAGGTCTCGAGCAGTACTTC. Protein product: CASSPSRLAGGLEQYF. This chain uses TRBV28 with TRBJ2-7; 13 bases are shared with TRBD2. The CDR3 sequence is 16 residues long. CDR1 is MDHEN and CDR2 is SYDVKM in the germline V gene. The junction had 10 bases not matched to a gene; V was cut back by 5 bases and J by 6 bases.

This rearrangement joins TRBV7-2 to TRBJ1-3; D might be TRBD1 (6 bases). CDR3 length: 14 amino acids. The V end lost 4 bases, the J end lost 2 bases, and 9 bases lay between the germline ends. Germline loops: CDR1 SGHTA, CDR2 FQGNSA. CDR3 in amino acids: CASSYREAGNTIYF. The CDR3 DNA reads TGTGCCAGCAGCTACAGGGAGGCTGGAAACACCATATATTTT.

The table lists this clonotype with a few counts. The chain has TRBV10-3 and TRBJ2-2; TRBD1 matches at 8 bases. CDR3 length: 16 amino acids. Germline CDR1 is ENHRY and CDR2 is SYGVKD. With V trimmed by 5 bases and J by 7 bases, 12 bases remained unmatched. The CDR3, as DNA: TGTGCCATCAGTCACCCAGGGGGCGTCTCGATCGGGGAGCTGTTTTTT. Its translation is CAISHPGGVSIGELFF.